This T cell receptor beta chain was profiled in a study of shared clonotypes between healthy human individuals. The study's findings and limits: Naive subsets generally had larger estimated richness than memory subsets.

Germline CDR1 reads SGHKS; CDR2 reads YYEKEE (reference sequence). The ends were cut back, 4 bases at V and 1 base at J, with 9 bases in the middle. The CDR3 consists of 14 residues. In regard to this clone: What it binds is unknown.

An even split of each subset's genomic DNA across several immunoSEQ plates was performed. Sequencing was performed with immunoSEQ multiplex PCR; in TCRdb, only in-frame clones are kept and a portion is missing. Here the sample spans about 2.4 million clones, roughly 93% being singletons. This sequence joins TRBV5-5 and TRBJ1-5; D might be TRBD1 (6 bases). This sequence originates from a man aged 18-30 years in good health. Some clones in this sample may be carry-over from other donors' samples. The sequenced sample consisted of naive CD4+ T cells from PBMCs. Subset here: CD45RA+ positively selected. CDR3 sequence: CASSVGQSNQPQHF. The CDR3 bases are TGTGCCAGCAGCGTCGGACAGAGCAATCAGCCCCAGCATTTT.